Shown below are 32 T cell receptor beta chains from a single sample sequenced in a study of cytomegalovirus exposure and HLA in healthy donors. In the PCR, 60 Vbeta and 13 Jbeta primers were used. TCRdb's table, derived via immunoSEQ multiplex PCR, lists solely in-frame clones and lacks some. The top ten hold about 8% of the sample, which has about 240,000 clones, about 86% seen once. Material: PBMCs. Receptor source: an older woman in good health and CMV-seropositive.

This clone was seen just once. This chain joins TRBV19 and TRBJ1-1, with no clear D. V dropped 7 bases and J dropped 4 bases, with 13 bases sitting between them. Germline loops: CDR1 LNHDA, CDR2 SQIVND (reference sequence). This CDR3 contains 13 residues. CDR3 nucleotides: TGTGCCAGTAAAACTGGAGGTCTCACTGAAGCTTTCTTT. Protein sequence: CASKTGGLTEAFF.

The chain combines TRBV19 with TRBJ1-4, with 8 nucleotides matching TRBD1. V shed 7 bases and J 5 bases; nucleotides not matched to a gene: 9. The CDR3 loop spans 15 amino acids. Germline V gene lookup returns CDR1 LNHDA and CDR2 SQIVND (reference sequence). As DNA, the CDR3 is TGTGCCAGTAAATGGGGCAGGGGGCGAAATGAAAAACTGTTTTTT. Translating gives CASKWGRGRNEKLFF.

The chain combines TRBV5-6 with TRBJ2-2, with TRBD1 as a possible D gene (6 bases). Germline loops: CDR1 SGHDT, CDR2 YYEEEE. The CDR3 spans 16 residues. The germline V and J ends were trimmed by 2 bases and 1 base, with 12 bases remaining between them. The DNA for the CDR3 is TGTGCCAGCAGCTTAGCGACAGGAATGAACACCGGGGAGCTGTTTTTT. Translated: CASSLATGMNTGELFF. Full variable domain (remainder filled in from reference TRBV5-6 and TRBJ2-2): DAGVTQSPTHLIKTRGQQVTLRCSPKSGHDTVSWYQQALGQGPQFIFQYYEEEERQRGNFPDRFSGHQFPNYSSELNVNALLLGDSALYLCASSLATGMNTGELFFGEGSRLTVL.

The chain has TRBV27 and TRBJ2-1; TRBD2 matches 9 bases. Germline CDR1 and CDR2: MNHEY and SMNVEV (reference sequence). Trimming removed 4 bases from V and 0 bases from J; junction bases left unmatched: 7. The CDR3 covers 17 residues. CDR3 DNA: TGTGCCAGCAGTTCCAGGAGCGGGAGGAGCTCCTACAATGAGCAGTTCTTC. This gives the protein CASSSRSGRSSYNEQFF.

This rearrangement joins TRBV27 to TRBJ1-1; D may be TRBD1 (5 bases). V shed 5 bases and J shed 6 bases, with 16 bases lying between them. CDR1 MNHEY and CDR2 SMNVEV come from the germline V gene (reference sequence). This CDR3 contains 14 residues. CDR3 in amino acids: CASSLRPPGAEAFF. As DNA, the CDR3 is TGTGCCAGCAGTCTGCGACCCCCGGGGGCTGAAGCTTTCTTT.

The gene calls are TRBV7-9 and TRBJ1-5; 9 bases line up with TRBD1. The J segment lost 2 bases and the V segment lost 1 base, leaving 0 bases of the junction unmatched. The germline gives CDR1 SEHNR, CDR2 FQNEAQ (reference sequence). The CDR3 is made up of 15 amino acids. CDR3 bases: TGTGCCAGCAGCTTAGGGACAGGGGGCAATCAGCCCCAGCATTTT. It is translated as CASSLGTGGNQPQHF.

The V gene is TRBV11-2, the J gene TRBJ2-5, with 9 positions matching TRBD1. J lost 1 base, V lost 5 bases, and 5 bases had no gene match. The germline V gene encodes CDR1 SGHAT and CDR2 FQNNGV. The CDR3 is 15 residues long. The CDR3 DNA reads TGTGCCAGCAGCATACAGGGGGCCCTCCAAGAGACCCAGTACTTC. Residues: CASSIQGALQETQYF.

CDR3 in amino acids: CASSYSASRYEQYF. CDR3 sequence (DNA): TGTGCCAGCAGTTACTCGGCTAGCAGATACGAGCAGTACTTC. This rearrangement joins TRBV6-5 to TRBJ2-7, with D maybe TRBD2 (5 bases). CDR3 length: 14 residues. The V end lost 0 bases, the J end lost 4 bases, and 10 bases lay between the germline ends. Per germline, CDR1 MNHEY and CDR2 SVGAGI.

CDR3 DNA: TGTGCCAGCAGCCCCTTTATGGCCAGCTCCTACAATGAGCAGTTCTTC. Translation: CASSPFMASSYNEQFF. The chain combines TRBV7-2 with TRBJ2-1; D is unresolved. The germline V gene encodes CDR1 SGHTA and CDR2 FQGNSA. The CDR3 spans 16 residues. Trimming left V 5 bases short and J 0 bases short, with 14 bases between.

This clone was picked up one time. This chain uses TRBV5-1 with TRBJ2-1; 9 nucleotides align to TRBD1. The CDR3 sequence is 15 residues long. Trimming cost V 4 bases and J 5 bases; bases outside gene matches: 7. Germline CDR1 reads SGHRS; CDR2 reads YFSETQ. Here the CDR3 reads CASSPGTGTDNEQFF. In nucleotides, the CDR3 is TGCGCCAGCAGCCCCGGGACAGGGACAGACAATGAGCAGTTCTTC. The entire variable domain, with the rest obtained from reference TRBV5-1 and TRBJ2-1, is as follows: KAGVTQTPRYLIKTRGQQVTLSCSPISGHRSVSWYQQTPGQGLQFLFEYFSETQRNKGNFPGRFSGRQFSNSRSEMNVSTLELGDSALYLCASSPGTGTDNEQFFGPGTRLTVL.

This chain joins TRBV7-9 and TRBJ2-3; the match to TRBD2 covers 8 bases. J gave up 1 base and V 4 bases, and 4 bases lay outside the gene matches. The CDR3 extends over 15 amino acids. Germline CDR1 and CDR2: SEHNR and FQNEAQ (reference sequence). The CDR3 nucleotides read TGTGCCAGCAGCTCGAGCGGGGGTGGCACAGATACGCAGTATTTT. Encoded protein: CASSSSGGGTDTQYF.

The sample holds one count of this clone. CDR3 bases: TGCAGCGTTGACCGGGGTCGCGGCTATGGCTACACCTTC. It translates to CSVDRGRGYGYTF. The chain links TRBV29-1 to TRBJ1-2, with D uncertain. Germline lookup yields CDR1 SQVTM and CDR2 ANQGSEA. The CDR3 spans 13 residues. The germline V and J ends were trimmed by 3 bases and 4 bases, with 12 bases remaining between them.

The chain combines TRBV5-4 with TRBJ2-3, with 14 bases that match TRBD2. Germline CDR1 reads SGHNT; CDR2 reads YYREEE (reference sequence). V lost 1 base to trimming and J lost 1 base; unmatched junction nucleotides: 2. The CDR3 spans 17 residues. The CDR3 is CASSLRGLAGGTDTQYF. CDR3 coding DNA: TGTGCCAGCAGCTTGCGGGGACTAGCGGGGGGCACAGATACGCAGTATTTT.

The genes are TRBV30 and TRBJ2-1, with 8 bases lining up with TRBD2. CDR1 GTSNPN and CDR2 SVGIG come from the germline V gene (reference sequence). Unmatched junction bases numbered 12, after V lost 7 bases and J lost 4 bases. The CDR3 consists of 15 residues. This CDR3 is CASIRKGLVYNEQFF. The CDR3 nucleotides read TGTGCCTCCATACGCAAGGGACTAGTGTACAATGAGCAGTTCTTC. The whole variable domain, filled in from reference TRBV30 and TRBJ2-1, reads SQTIHQWPATLVQPVGSPLSLECTVEGTSNPNLYWYRQAAGRGLQLLFYSVGIGQISSEVPQNLSASRPQDRQFILSSKKLLLSDSGFYLCASIRKGLVYNEQFFGPGTRLTVL.

V and J are TRBV5-4 and TRBJ1-1; no clear D gene. In germline, CDR1 is SGHNT, CDR2 YYREEE (reference sequence). This CDR3 is 12 amino acids long. Between the trimmed V and J ends, which lost 4 bases and 8 bases, there was a span of 12 bases. The CDR3 nucleotides are TGTGCCAGCAGCCCCGGTATCAGGGAAGCTTTCTTT. It translates to CASSPGIREAFF.

Only a few counts were recorded for this clone. V is TRBV5-1 and J is TRBJ2-5; 7 bases are a match to TRBD1. Germline V gene sequence: CDR1 SGHRS, CDR2 YFSETQ. The CDR3 is 21 residues long. Germline trimming cut 0 bases from V and 3 bases from J; bases unmatched to any gene: 23. The CDR3 reads CASSLERSTELDRSWKETQYF. CDR3 nucleotides: TGCGCCAGCAGCTTGGAAAGATCCACTGAATTGGACAGGTCGTGGAAAGAGACCCAGTACTTC.

This chain connects TRBV19 to TRBJ1-3, with D hard to call. V lost 7 bases to trimming and J lost 4 bases, with 17 bases between them. The CDR3 has 15 residues. Germline V gene sequence: CDR1 LNHDA, CDR2 SQIVND (reference sequence). CDR3: CASTDREPGGNTIYF. The DNA for the CDR3 is TGTGCCAGTACCGACCGGGAGCCTGGAGGAAACACCATATATTTT. Looking up the rest from reference TRBV19 and TRBJ1-3 gives the full variable domain: DGGITQSPKYLFRKEGQNVTLSCEQNLNHDAMYWYRQDPGQGLRLIYYSQIVNDFQKGDIAEGYSVSREKKESFPLTVTSAQKNPTAFYLCASTDREPGGNTIYFGEGSWLTVV.

The rearrangement joins TRBV28 to TRBJ2-3, with a weak D call TRBD2 (6 bases). Germline lookup yields CDR1 MDHEN and CDR2 SYDVKM. V dropped 6 bases and J dropped 0 bases, with 13 bases sitting between them. The length of the CDR3 is 15 residues. The CDR3 bases are TGTGCCAGCAGGTCCCCGGGACTGAGCACAGATACGCAGTATTTT. Protein product: CASRSPGLSTDTQYF.

This CDR3 is CASKGGTNEKLFF. CDR3 bases: TGTGCCAGCAAAGGCGGAACTAATGAAAAACTGTTTTTT. V is TRBV2 and J is TRBJ1-4; D is unresolved. In germline, CDR1 is SNHLY, CDR2 FYNNEI. The CDR3 runs to 13 residues. Deletions cut 7 bases from V and 1 base from J, with 7 bases between. Complete variable domain (other parts from reference TRBV2 and TRBJ1-4): EPEVTQTPSHQVTQMGQEVILRCVPISNHLYFYWYRQILGQKVEFLVSFYNNEISEKSEIFDDQFSVERPDGSNFTLKIRSTKLEDSAMYFCASKGGTNEKLFFGSGTQLSVL.

The gene calls are TRBV30 and TRBJ1-2; D not resolved. In germline, CDR1 is GTSNPN, CDR2 SVGIG (reference sequence). The germline V and J ends were trimmed by 3 bases and 5 bases, with 10 bases remaining between them. The CDR3 sequence is 12 residues long. The CDR3 DNA is TGTGCCTGGAGCCCGGGAGAGTATGGCTACACCTTC. Its translation: CAWSPGEYGYTF. Combining the CDR3 with reference TRBV30 and TRBJ1-2 gives the whole variable domain SQTIHQWPATLVQPVGSPLSLECTVEGTSNPNLYWYRQAAGRGLQLLFYSVGIGQISSEVPQNLSASRPQDRQFILSSKKLLLSDSGFYLCAWSPGEYGYTFGSGTRLTVV.

V usage is TRBV9 and J usage is TRBJ2-7; D ambiguous. The germline V and J ends were trimmed by 0 bases and 2 bases, with 9 bases remaining between them. The CDR3 has 14 amino acids. CDR1 is SGDLS and CDR2 is YYNGEE in the germline V gene. The CDR3 nucleotides are TGTGCCAGCAGCGTAGGAGTCATGCCCTACGAGCAGTACTTC. Encoded protein: CASSVGVMPYEQYF.

In its sample, this clone was seen once. J is TRBJ1-3 and V is TRBV4-1; D is unclear. Trimming cost V 3 bases and J 0 bases, with 9 bases left between them. Germline CDR1 and CDR2: MGHRA and YSYEKL. The CDR3 runs to 15 residues. CDR3 DNA sequence: TGCGCCAGCAGCCAGCGAGCGGACTCTGGAAACACCATATATTTT. Translation: CASSQRADSGNTIYF.

This rearrangement joins TRBV5-4 to TRBJ1-2; TRBD1 might be the D (5 bases). The germline gives CDR1 SGHNT, CDR2 YYREEE (reference sequence). This CDR3 comprises 14 residues. Trimming removed 3 bases at V and 5 bases at J, with 14 bases between. CDR3 DNA: TGTGCCAGCAGCTCCCGGGGAGGGGAATATGGCTACACCTTC. It is translated as CASSSRGGEYGYTF. The whole variable domain, filled in from reference TRBV5-4 and TRBJ1-2, reads ETGVTQSPTHLIKTRGQQVTLRCSSQSGHNTVSWYQQALGQGPQFIFQYYREEENGRGNFPPRFSGLQFPNYSSELNVNALELDDSALYLCASSSRGGEYGYTFGSGTRLTVV.

This clone was observed a few times. The rearrangement uses TRBV7-9 and TRBJ1-1; 7 bases line up with TRBD1. This CDR3 is 18 amino acids long. CDR1 and CDR2 (germline): SEHNR, FQNEAQ (reference sequence). V lost 4 bases and J lost 3; bases outside the gene matches: 17. The CDR3 sequence: CASSSPPLTGAHDTEAFF. CDR3 bases: TGTGCCAGCAGCTCACCACCCCTTACAGGGGCCCATGACACTGAAGCTTTCTTT.

This chain uses TRBV25-1 with TRBJ1-6; 7 bases line up with TRBD1. V lost 4 bases and J lost 6; bases outside the gene matches: 6. This CDR3 is built from 15 residues. Germline CDR1 reads MGHDK; CDR2 reads SYGVNS. Written as DNA, the CDR3 is TGTGCCAGCAGTGGACAGGGAAACAGTAATTCACCCCTCCACTTT. Translating it yields CASSGQGNSNSPLHF.

This sequence joins TRBV10-3 and TRBJ2-3; 7 bases line up with TRBD2. Germline-derived CDR1 and CDR2 are ENHRY and SYGVKD. The CDR3 totals 15 residues. J was trimmed by 4 bases and V by 8 bases; bases with no gene match: 12. CDR3 sequence (DNA): TGTGCCATCGCCGAGTGGGGGGGAGTGGCAGATACGCAGTATTTT. Protein product: CAIAEWGGVADTQYF.

This clone was recorded only once. The genes are TRBV5-1 and TRBJ2-1; 8 nucleotides line up with TRBD2. Trimming removed 4 bases from V and 5 bases from J; junction bases left unmatched: 8. This CDR3 spans 15 amino acids. The germline V gene has CDR1 SGHRS and CDR2 YFSETQ. The CDR3 protein is CASSHTGTRDNEQFF. The CDR3 DNA sequence: TGCGCCAGCAGCCACACCGGGACTAGAGACAATGAGCAGTTCTTC.

The chain uses TRBV7-8 and TRBJ2-7; 8 bases are a match to TRBD1. Germline V gene data show CDR1 as SGHVS and CDR2 as FQNEAQ. Losses at the gene ends were 5 bases for V and 5 bases for J; bases not matched to a gene: 8. The CDR3 is made up of 14 amino acids. The DNA of the CDR3 is TGTGCCAGCAGCAGAGACAGGGGAATCCACGAGCAGTACTTC. It translates to CASSRDRGIHEQYF.

CDR3 nucleotides: TGTGCCAGCAGCGTAGGCGTGTCATCTGGAAACACCATATATTTT. Protein: CASSVGVSSGNTIYF. The chain combines TRBV9 with TRBJ1-3; D remains unclear. Germline V gene sequence: CDR1 SGDLS, CDR2 YYNGEE. V lost 0 bases and J lost 1, with 8 bases in between. The CDR3 has 15 amino acids.

Of note for this clone: Relative to the germline gene, one junction end is altered; a read error may explain this. DNA for the CDR3: TGTTCCAGCAGCTCCACCGGGACAGGGGGCACGAGAACTGAAGCTTTCTTT. It specifies CSSSSTGTGGTRTEAFF. The rearrangement joins TRBV7-9 to TRBJ1-1, with 12 bases identical to TRBD1. Germline V CDR1 and CDR2: SEHNR, FQNEAQ (reference sequence). The CDR3 sequence is 17 residues long.

J is TRBJ2-7 and V is TRBV12-5, with D possibly TRBD2 on 6 matching bases. The CDR3 is 14 residues long. Between the trimmed V and J ends, which lost 3 bases and 2 bases, there was a span of 11 bases. Germline V gene data show CDR1 as LGHNT and CDR2 as FRNRAP. CDR3 nucleotides: TGTGCTAGTGGTTTCACGACTAGAGCCTACGAGCAGTACTTC. Its translation: CASGFTTRAYEQYF.

The chain has TRBV5-1 and TRBJ2-7, with 9 bases identical to TRBD2. The CDR3 spans 15 residues. The germline V gene has CDR1 SGHRS and CDR2 YFSETQ. V shed 0 bases, J shed 9 bases, and the junction held 10 bases outside the gene matches. In DNA form, the CDR3 reads TGCGCCAGCAGCTTGGACCTAGCGGGAAACGCGGCGCAGTACTTC. It yields the protein CASSLDLAGNAAQYF. Full variable domain (outside the CDR3, taken from reference TRBV5-1 and TRBJ2-7): KAGVTQTPRYLIKTRGQQVTLSCSPISGHRSVSWYQQTPGQGLQFLFEYFSETQRNKGNFPGRFSGRQFSNSRSEMNVSTLELGDSALYLCASSLDLAGNAAQYFGPGTRLTVT.